The 32 T cell receptor beta chains reported below all come from one sample, sequenced in a study of T-cell reconstitution after alpha-beta-depleted transplantation in children (dated by TCRdb to the mid-2010s). Libraries were made using PCR. The sequencer was an Illumina HiSeq 2500. To normalize quantification of the TCRbeta repertoire, the TCR libraries were built with molecular barcoding that relied on unique molecular identifiers. TCRdb's own reprocessing of the public reads used fastp at Q25 and MiXCR and kept productive beta chains. Identical CDR3 proteins give one entry, which carries the most common genes and DNA. This sample holds about 1,000,000 distinct CDR3 sequences; 25% to 30% were observed only once. Roughly 28% of the sample is in the top ten clones. The sample's treatment or condition label, decoded: allogeneic hematopoietic cell transplantation with graft depleted of TCRalphabeta T cells and CD19 B cells.

The source material was PBMCs, mostly from graft donor cells, sampled 360 days after TCRalphabeta/CD19-depleted stem cell transplant. All receptors derive from a boy under three years old who had a stem cell transplant for SCID, so the T cells may come from the graft donor.

V usage is TRBV20-1 and J usage is TRBJ1-1; 9 bases map to TRBD1. CDR1 is DFQATT and CDR2 is SNEGSKA in the germline V gene (reference sequence). The CDR3 consists of 14 residues. J gave up 1 base and V 6 bases, and 6 bases lay outside the gene matches. The chain's CDR3 is CSAPKQGANTEAFF. The CDR3 DNA follows: TGCAGTGCACCGAAACAGGGGGCGAACACTGAAGCTTTCTTT.

The chain couples TRBV7-6 to TRBJ2-7, with TRBD1 as a possible D gene (5 bases). CDR1 is SGHVS and CDR2 is FNYEAQ in the germline V gene. The V and J ends lost 5 bases and 6 bases respectively, with 14 bases between them. The CDR3 runs to 13 residues. CDR3 nucleotides: TGTGCCAGCAGCCTTGCCCCTACAGGCGAGCAGTACTTC. Residues: CASSLAPTGEQYF.

This rearrangement joins TRBV20-1 to TRBJ2-7; 7 bases are shared with TRBD2. V lost 6 bases and J lost 1; bases outside the gene matches: 12. Germline V gene data show CDR1 as DFQATT and CDR2 as SNEGSKA (reference sequence). This CDR3 spans 15 amino acids. In nucleotides, the CDR3 is TGCAGTGCCCACAACGGGACTACACGATCCTACGAGCAGTACTTC. This encodes CSAHNGTTRSYEQYF.

This clonotype was detected only a few times. The V gene is TRBV6-5, the J gene TRBJ1-5; 10 bases are shared with TRBD1. The V and J ends lost 6 bases and 0 bases, in that order; junction bases with no gene match: 8. Germline loops: CDR1 MNHEY, CDR2 SVGAGI. This CDR3 is 17 amino acids long. CDR3 DNA: TGTGCCAGCAGCCCCAGGACAGGGGGTTATAGCAATCAGCCCCAGCATTTT. It yields the protein CASSPRTGGYSNQPQHF.

This chain links TRBV20-1 with TRBJ2-5; 13 nucleotides match TRBD2. Germline V CDR1 and CDR2: DFQATT, SNEGSKA (reference sequence). The length of the CDR3 is 17 residues. The ends lost 5 bases at V and 0 bases at J; junction bases unmatched: 9. The CDR3 nucleotides are TGCAGTGCTCTGACTAGCGGGGGGCCACTTTACCAAGAGACCCAGTACTTC. Encoded protein: CSALTSGGPLYQETQYF.

This clonotype was counted only a few times. V and J are TRBV20-1 and TRBJ2-2; no clear D gene. The ends were cut back, 2 bases at V and 5 bases at J, with 6 bases in the middle. The CDR3 consists of 12 residues. Germline V gene lookup returns CDR1 DFQATT and CDR2 SNEGSKA (reference sequence). The CDR3 nucleotides are TGCAGTGCTAGAAGTGGGACCGGGGAGCTGTTTTTT. Protein: CSARSGTGELFF.

The V call is TRBV6-5, the J call TRBJ2-7; D could derive from TRBD1 or TRBD2 (6 bases each). The V gene lost 8 bases and the J gene lost 7 bases, with 12 bases spanning the gap. The CDR3 has 11 amino acids. Germline V gene lookup returns CDR1 MNHEY and CDR2 SVGAGI. The CDR3 bases are TGTGCCAGCGGCCGGGGGCGGGAGCAGTACTTC. Protein: CASGRGREQYF.

This clonotype was recorded at least ten times. The rearrangement links TRBV6-2 or TRBV6-3 to TRBJ2-7; TRBD1 aligns across 8 bases. The CDR3 loop spans 13 amino acids. Germline CDR1 is MNHEY and CDR2 is SVGEGT. Germline trimming cut 2 bases from V and 5 bases from J; bases unmatched to any gene: 2. The CDR3 DNA reads TGTGCCAGCAGTTACGCAGGGGGCCACGAGCAGTACTTC. The encoded protein is CASSYAGGHEQYF.

The chain has TRBV6-1 and TRBJ2-2, with D tentatively TRBD1 or TRBD2 (5 bases each). Trimming pared 6 bases from V and 1 base from J, leaving 15 bases between. In germline, CDR1 is MNHNS, CDR2 SASEGT. The CDR3 covers 16 residues. CDR3 in DNA: TGTGCCAGCAGAGACTGGGGGACCATGAACACCGGGGAGCTGTTTTTT. Amino acid sequence: CASRDWGTMNTGELFF.

The chain joins TRBV9 to TRBJ2-4; D may be TRBD1 or TRBD2 (6 bases each). The CDR3 has 16 amino acids. Germline CDR1 SGDLS, CDR2 YYNGEE. Trimming took 0 bases from V and 10 from J, leaving 20 bases between them. CDR3 coding DNA: TGTGCCAGCAGCGTAGGATGGGGGGCCCAGGAAGGTATTCAGTACTTC. It is translated as CASSVGWGAQEGIQYF. Filled out from reference TRBV9 and TRBJ2-4, the complete variable domain reads DSGVTQTPKHLITATGQRVTLRCSPRSGDLSVYWYQQSLDQGLQFLIQYYNGEERAKGNILERFSAQQFPDLHSELNLSSLELGDSALYFCASSVGWGAQEGIQYFGAGTRLSVL.

This chain joins TRBV20-1 and TRBJ2-1, with D maybe TRBD2 (6 bases). Trimming shortened V by 7 bases and J by 0 bases, and 13 bases separated the two germline ends. This CDR3 is 14 amino acids long. CDR1 DFQATT and CDR2 SNEGSKA come from the germline V gene (reference sequence). Here the CDR3 reads CSVGGRSSYNEQFF. CDR3 DNA sequence: TGCAGTGTTGGGGGGAGGAGCTCCTACAATGAGCAGTTCTTC.

The table lists this clonotype with a few counts. This chain connects TRBV15 to TRBJ2-5; TRBD1 agrees at 7 bases. This CDR3 has 15 residues. The V gene end was trimmed by 1 base and the J gene end by 0 bases; junction bases not matched to a gene: 2. The germline gives CDR1 LNHNV, CDR2 YYDKDF (reference sequence). CDR3 sequence: CATSRAGQYQETQYF. In DNA, the CDR3 is TGTGCCACCAGCAGAGCGGGACAGTACCAAGAGACCCAGTACTTC. The whole variable domain, filled in from reference TRBV15 and TRBJ2-5, reads DAMVIQNPRYQVTQFGKPVTLSCSQTLNHNVMYWYQQKSSQAPKLLFHYYDKDFNNEADTPDNFQSRRPNTSFCFLDIRSPGLGDTAMYLCATSRAGQYQETQYFGPGTRLLVL.

This clonotype was picked up a small number of times. The chain recombines TRBV4-1 with TRBJ2-3; 9 bases agree with TRBD2. The CDR3 loop spans 17 amino acids. V shed 1 base and J 5 bases; nucleotides not matched to a gene: 10. In germline, CDR1 is MGHRA, CDR2 YSYEKL. The chain's CDR3 is CASSQGPPGLAKDTQYF. The CDR3 DNA is TGCGCCAGCAGCCAAGGCCCGCCCGGACTAGCGAAAGATACGCAGTATTTT.

This clonotype has just a few counts. The V and J genes are TRBV20-1 and TRBJ2-1, with D perhaps matching TRBD2 (5 bases). This CDR3 has 16 amino acids. V shed 0 bases and J shed 0 bases, with 12 bases lying between them. Germline CDR1 and CDR2: DFQATT and SNEGSKA (reference sequence). The CDR3 DNA reads as TGCAGTGCTAGAGATCCCCAAGGGAGCTCCTACAATGAGCAGTTCTTC. This codes for CSARDPQGSSYNEQFF.

Turning to this clonotype: At one end, the junction sequence differs from germline, possibly due to a read error. This chain connects TRBV7-8 to TRBJ2-2, with no clear D. This CDR3 is built from 13 residues. In germline, CDR1 is SGHVS, CDR2 FQNEAQ. This CDR3 reads CANSLGNTGELFF. CDR3 DNA: TGTGCCAACAGCTTAGGCAACACCGGGGAGCTGTTTTTT.

This chain uses TRBV12-3 or TRBV12-4 with TRBJ1-2; possibly TRBD1 for D (5 bases). This CDR3 region has 16 residues. V lost 3 bases to trimming and J lost 5 bases, with 19 bases between them. CDR3 in amino acids: CASSFFGRAGRYGYTF. DNA of the CDR3: TGTGCCAGCAGTTTTTTTGGCCGGGCAGGGCGGTATGGCTACACCTTC.

This clonotype has a handful of counts. The CDR3 nucleotides read TGCAGTGCTAGAAGACTAAAGCGGGGCCTCCAAGAGACCCAGTACTTC. Translation gives CSARRLKRGLQETQYF. The V gene is TRBV20-1, the J gene TRBJ2-5, with TRBD2 matching 7 bases. Per the germline V gene, CDR1 is DFQATT and CDR2 is SNEGSKA (reference sequence). Losses at the gene ends were 2 bases for V and 1 base for J; bases not matched to a gene: 10. This CDR3 has 16 residues.

The rearrangement uses TRBV5-5 and TRBJ2-7, with 8 bases lining up with TRBD2. V shed 2 bases and J 4 bases; nucleotides not matched to a gene: 8. Germline assignment: CDR1 SGHKS and CDR2 YYEKEE (reference sequence). The CDR3 loop spans 15 amino acids. The CDR3 is CASSFAWTGGYEQYF. CDR3 DNA sequence: TGTGCCAGCAGCTTTGCGTGGACGGGGGGGTACGAGCAGTACTTC.

The rearrangement joins TRBV6-1 to TRBJ1-6, with TRBD1 identical over 7 bases. Trimming at V came to 2 bases and at J to 1 base, leaving 5 bases not matched to a gene. Per the germline V gene, CDR1 is MNHNS and CDR2 is SASEGT. The CDR3 contains 17 residues. The CDR3 is CASSEWVTGSYNSPLHF. CDR3 coding DNA: TGTGCCAGCAGTGAATGGGTGACAGGGTCCTATAATTCACCCCTCCACTTT.

The rearrangement links TRBV9 to TRBJ1-3; D possibly corresponds to TRBD1 (5 bases). CDR1 and CDR2 (germline): SGDLS, YYNGEE. The V and J ends lost 6 bases and 2 bases respectively, with 12 bases between them. The CDR3 is 14 residues long. This CDR3 reads CASTGAGPGNTIYF. DNA for the CDR3: TGTGCCAGCACCGGAGCGGGGCCTGGAAACACCATATATTTT.

This clonotype was counted between two and nine times. V usage is TRBV15 and J usage is TRBJ2-4; 9 nucleotides align to TRBD1. Germline V gene lookup returns CDR1 LNHNV and CDR2 YYDKDF (reference sequence). CDR3 length: 15 residues. The V and J ends lost 5 bases and 7 bases, in that order; junction bases with no gene match: 9. The CDR3 nucleotides are TGTGCCACCAGCCTAAACAGGGGGCGATGGAACATTCAGTACTTC. This encodes CATSLNRGRWNIQYF.

This clonotype was found once. The rearrangement uses TRBV6-2 or TRBV6-3 and TRBJ2-7; no firm D call. The germline V gene encodes CDR1 MNHEY and CDR2 SVGEGT. The CDR3 sequence is 15 residues long. V was trimmed by 6 bases and J by 2 bases, leaving 17 bases between them. This chain's CDR3 is CASRYEPYITYEQYF. CDR3 coding DNA: TGTGCCAGCAGATACGAACCCTACATTACCTACGAGCAGTACTTC.

The chain joins TRBV5-1 to TRBJ2-2, with 9 bases fitting TRBD1. The CDR3 is 16 amino acids. Germline assignment: CDR1 SGHRS and CDR2 YFSETQ. After removal of 4 bases from V and 5 bases from J, the junction contained 9 bases not matched to a gene. The chain's CDR3 is CASSLGQGGRTGELFF. The DNA for the CDR3 is TGCGCCAGCAGCCTGGGACAGGGAGGGAGGACCGGGGAGCTGTTTTTT.

V and J are TRBV6-2 or TRBV6-3 and TRBJ1-1; D might be TRBD1 (5 bases). Deletions cut 0 bases from V and 4 bases from J, with 12 bases between. The germline V gene encodes CDR1 MNHEY and CDR2 SVGEGT. CDR3 length equals 15 residues. CDR3 coding DNA: TGTGCCAGCAGTTACTCGAGGAGGGGCGGCACTGAAGCTTTCTTT. This codes for CASSYSRRGGTEAFF.

The rearrangement links TRBV20-1 to TRBJ2-2, with 8 bases fitting TRBD1. With 2 bases clipped from V and 5 bases from J, the junction kept 4 bases outside the gene matches. Germline V gene sequence: CDR1 DFQATT, CDR2 SNEGSKA (reference sequence). CDR3 length: 14 residues. CDR3 nucleotide sequence: TGCAGTGCTAGAAGGACAGGGTTGACCGGGGAGCTGTTTTTT. Encoded protein: CSARRTGLTGELFF.

Only a few counts were recorded for this clonotype. This chain uses TRBV29-1 with TRBJ1-2, with D possibly TRBD1 on 5 matching bases. Trimming pared 4 bases from V and 6 bases from J, leaving 21 bases between. The CDR3 contains 15 residues. Germline V gene lookup returns CDR1 SQVTM and CDR2 ANQGSEA. This CDR3 is CSVAASSGSRNGYTF. CDR3 coding DNA: TGCAGCGTTGCGGCCTCGTCAGGGTCCCGCAATGGCTACACCTTC.

The chain links TRBV4-1 to TRBJ2-2, with a possible D match to TRBD1 (6 bases). Germline V gene data show CDR1 as MGHRA and CDR2 as YSYEKL. The V and J ends lost 5 bases and 6 bases respectively, with 16 bases between them. The CDR3 spans 15 residues. The CDR3 loop is CASSVRTDSPGELFF. The CDR3 DNA is TGCGCCAGCAGCGTTAGGACAGATTCACCCGGGGAGCTGTTTTTT.

A note on this clonotype: A read error is possible here, since a much larger clone lies one base away. Lacking the conserved final phenylalanine or tryptophan, this CDR3 likely reflects a read error. This sequence joins TRBV24-1 and TRBJ2-2; D gene ambiguous. CDR3 size: 13 residues. Per the germline V gene, CDR1 is KGHDR and CDR2 is SFDVKD. CDR3 in amino acids: CATGRPNTGELFL. The CDR3 region has the DNA TGTGCAACCGGCAGGCCGAACACCGGGGAGCTGTTTTTA.

This clonotype has at least ten counts. The V call is TRBV12-3 or TRBV12-4, the J call TRBJ2-1; D call uncertain. The CDR3 spans 11 residues. Trimming stripped 6 bases from V and 8 bases from J, with 8 bases between. CDR3 residues: CASSLSHEQFF. The CDR3 DNA sequence: TGTGCCAGCAGCTTGTCACATGAGCAGTTCTTC.

This clonotype was seen a few times. The chain employs TRBV29-1 and TRBJ1-2; D ambiguous. V lost 1 base to trimming and J lost 2 bases, with 14 bases between them. CDR1 is SQVTM and CDR2 is ANQGSEA in the germline V gene. The CDR3 consists of 15 residues. In DNA form, the CDR3 reads TGCAGCGTTGAAGGGGTCGGCGAAATCAACTATGGCTACACCTTC. Translating gives CSVEGVGEINYGYTF.

In its sample, this clonotype was seen a few times. The chain is built from TRBV6-5 and TRBJ2-3, with 10 bases matching TRBD2. This CDR3 comprises 17 residues. The ends lost 0 bases at V and 3 bases at J; junction bases unmatched: 6. Germline values: CDR1 MNHEY, CDR2 SVGAGI. DNA of the CDR3: TGTGCCAGCAGTTACTCTGGTAGCGGGGGGTTAACAGATACGCAGTATTTT. Protein: CASSYSGSGGLTDTQYF.

This chain joins TRBV20-1 and TRBJ1-6; D may be TRBD1 (6 bases). Trimming took 6 bases from V and 6 from J, leaving 21 bases between them. From germline, CDR1 is DFQATT and CDR2 SNEGSKA (reference sequence). This CDR3 region has 16 residues. The DNA for the CDR3 is TGCAGTGCCAGCGGCCGCGGGGGGCGGCGTAATTCACCCCTCCACTTT. Protein: CSASGRGGRRNSPLHF.